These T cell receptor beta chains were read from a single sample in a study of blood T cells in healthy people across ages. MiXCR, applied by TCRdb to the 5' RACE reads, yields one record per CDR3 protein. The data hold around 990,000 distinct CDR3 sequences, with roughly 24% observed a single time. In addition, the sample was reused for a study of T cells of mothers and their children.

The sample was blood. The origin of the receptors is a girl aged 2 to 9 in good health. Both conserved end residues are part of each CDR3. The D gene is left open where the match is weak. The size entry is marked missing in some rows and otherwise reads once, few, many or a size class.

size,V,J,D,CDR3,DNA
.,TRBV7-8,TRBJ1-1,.,CASSSLEAEAFF,TGTGCCAGCAGCTCCCTAGAGGCTGAAGCTTTCTTT
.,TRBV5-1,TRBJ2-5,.,CASSLSWAEQETEYF,TGCGCCAGCAGCTTGAGTTGGGCCGAGCAAGAGACCGAGTACTTC
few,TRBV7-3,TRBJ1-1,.,CAGSAIINTEAFF,TGTGCCGGCAGCGCCATTATTAACACTGAAGCTTTCTTT
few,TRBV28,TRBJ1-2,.,CASSFWGDYGYTF,TGTGCCAGCAGTTTTTGGGGCGACTATGGCTACACCTTC
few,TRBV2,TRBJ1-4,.,CASSEDKLREKLFF,TGTGCCAGCAGTGAAGACAAGTTGCGTGAAAAACTGTTTTTT
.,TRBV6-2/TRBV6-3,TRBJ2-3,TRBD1,CASSYSWTGLEDTQYF,TGTGCCAGCAGTTACTCCTGGACAGGCCTTGAGGATACGCAGTATTTT
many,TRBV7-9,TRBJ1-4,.,CASSLRTATNEKLFF,TGTGCCAGCAGCCTGCGGACAGCAACTAATGAAAAACTGTTTTTT
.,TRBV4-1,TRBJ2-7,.,CASGQTGQMFYEQYF,TGCGCCAGCGGCCAGACTGGACAGATGTTCTACGAGCAGTACTTC
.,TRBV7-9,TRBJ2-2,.,CASSFARAMPGELFF,TGTGCCAGCAGCTTCGCGCGGGCAATGCCCGGGGAGCTGTTTTTT
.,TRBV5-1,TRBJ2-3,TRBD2,CASSRTSGETDTQYF,TGCGCCAGCAGCAGGACTAGCGGGGAAACAGATACGCAGTATTTT
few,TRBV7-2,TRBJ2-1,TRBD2,CASSLVPLAGDNEQFF,TGTGCCAGCAGCTTAGTCCCCCTAGCGGGAGACAATGAGCAGTTCTTC
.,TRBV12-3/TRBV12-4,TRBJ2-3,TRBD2,CASSGTGTSGGETFTDTQYF,TGTGCCAGCAGTGGAACCGGGACTAGCGGCGGTGAAACGTTCACAGATACGCAGTATTTT
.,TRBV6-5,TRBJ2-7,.,CASSPFGAGALLGEQYF,TGTGCCAGCAGCCCCTTCGGGGCAGGGGCCCTTCTCGGCGAGCAGTACTTC
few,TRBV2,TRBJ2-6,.,CASSPSEAGANVLTF,TGTGCCAGCAGCCCCTCGGAGGCTGGGGCCAACGTCCTGACTTTC
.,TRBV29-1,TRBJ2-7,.,CSVIPGQTYEQYF,TGCAGCGTAATCCCCGGTCAGACCTACGAGCAGTACTTC
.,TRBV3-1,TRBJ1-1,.,CASSQRAGAWIEDEAFF,TGTGCCAGCAGCCAAAGGGCGGGGGCGTGGATTGAGGATGAAGCTTTCTTT
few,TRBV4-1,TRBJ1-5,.,CASSQEKTENQPQHF,TGCGCCAGCAGCCAAGAGAAAACAGAAAATCAGCCCCAGCATTTT
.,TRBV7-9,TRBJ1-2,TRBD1,CASSFMGQGYGYTF,TGTGCCAGCAGCTTTATGGGACAGGGATATGGCTACACCTTC
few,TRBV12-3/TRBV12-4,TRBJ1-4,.,CASSGAFGTTNEKLFF,TGTGCCAGCAGTGGGGCTTTTGGTACAACTAATGAAAAACTGTTTTTT
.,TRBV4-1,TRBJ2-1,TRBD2,CASSQALAGLSYNEQFF,TGCGCCAGCAGCCAAGCACTAGCGGGACTAAGCTACAATGAGCAGTTCTTC
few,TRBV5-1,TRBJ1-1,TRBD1,CASSLNRGQNTEAFF,TGCGCCAGCAGCTTGAACAGGGGCCAGAACACTGAAGCTTTCTTT
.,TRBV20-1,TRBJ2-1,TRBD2,CSARDLLGSGTSGYNEQFF,TGCAGTGCTAGAGATTTATTGGGGTCCGGGACTAGCGGCTACAATGAGCAGTTCTTC
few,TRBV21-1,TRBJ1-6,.,CASSKPGTVNSPLHF,TGTGCCAGCAGCAAACCCGGGACGGTTAATTCACCCCTCCACTTT
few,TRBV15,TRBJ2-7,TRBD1,CATSGDSLGGEQYF,TGTGCCACCAGCGGGGACAGCCTTGGGGGCGAGCAGTACTTC